The clone carrying this TCR beta chain is medium-sized in the sample. Trimming removed 4 bases from V and 7 bases from J; junction bases left unmatched: 9. The CDR3 has 15 amino acids. CDR1 and CDR2 from the germline V gene are SGHTS and YDEGEE. The sample belongs to a study of graft-versus-host responses after intestinal transplantation. Co-plated with 200,000 CFSE-labeled responder cells were 200,000 irradiated, violet-dye-labeled stimulator cells. The protocol was immunoSEQ multiplex PCR, while the TCRdb copy is restricted to in-frame clones and leaves out a portion. The sample has about 15,000 clones; 30% to 35% are singletons.

The chain joins TRBV5-8 to TRBJ2-2; 8 bases match TRBD2. The sample in question was alloreactive CD4+ T cells from a mixed lymphocyte reaction culture, obtained before intestinal transplant. As for subset: CFSE-low proliferating T cells sorted from roughly six-day pre-transplant mixed lymphocyte reaction (GvH or HvG direction). The clonotype originates from a human patient who received an intestinal transplant. CDR3 amino acids: CASSPLSGKDGELFF. The DNA of the CDR3 is TGTGCCAGCAGCCCTCTTAGCGGGAAAGACGGGGAGCTGTTTTTT. The full variable domain, its missing parts supplied by reference TRBV5-8 and TRBJ2-2, is EAGVTQSPTHLIKTRGQQATLRCSPISGHTSVYWYQQALGLGLQFLLWYDEGEERNRGNFPPRFSGRQFPNYSSELNVNALELEDSALYLCASSPLSGKDGELFFGEGSRLTVL.